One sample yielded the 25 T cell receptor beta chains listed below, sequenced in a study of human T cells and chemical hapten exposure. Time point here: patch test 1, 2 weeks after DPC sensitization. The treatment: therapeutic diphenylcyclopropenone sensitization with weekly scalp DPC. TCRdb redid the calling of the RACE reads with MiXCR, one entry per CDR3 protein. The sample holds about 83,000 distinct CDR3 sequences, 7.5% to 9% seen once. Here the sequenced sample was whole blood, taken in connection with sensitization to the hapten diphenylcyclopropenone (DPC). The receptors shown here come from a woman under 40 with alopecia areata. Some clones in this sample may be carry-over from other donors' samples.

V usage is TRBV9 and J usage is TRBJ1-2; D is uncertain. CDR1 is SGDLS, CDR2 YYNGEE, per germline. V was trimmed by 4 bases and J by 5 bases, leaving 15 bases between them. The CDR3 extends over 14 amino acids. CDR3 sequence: CASSRESPTYGYTF. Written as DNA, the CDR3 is TGTGCCAGCAGCCGTGAATCTCCGACGTATGGCTACACCTTC.

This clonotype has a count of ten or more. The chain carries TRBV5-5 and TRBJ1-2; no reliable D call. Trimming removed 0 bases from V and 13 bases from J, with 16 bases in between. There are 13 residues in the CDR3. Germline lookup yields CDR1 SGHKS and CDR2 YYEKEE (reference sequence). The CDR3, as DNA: TGTGCCAGCAGCTTGGTACCCGGGCAGGCCTTCACCTTC. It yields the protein CASSLVPGQAFTF. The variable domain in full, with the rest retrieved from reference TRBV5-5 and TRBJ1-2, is DAGVTQSPTHLIKTRGQQVTLRCSPISGHKSVSWYQQVLGQGPQFIFQYYEKEERGRGNFPDRFSARQFPNYSSELNVNALLLGDSALYLCASSLVPGQAFTFGSGTRLTVV.

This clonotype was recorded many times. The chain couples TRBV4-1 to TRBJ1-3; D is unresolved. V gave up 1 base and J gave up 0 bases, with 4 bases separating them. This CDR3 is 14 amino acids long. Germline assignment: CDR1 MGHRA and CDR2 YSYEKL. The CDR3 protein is CASSQVHSGNTIYF. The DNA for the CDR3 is TGCGCCAGCAGCCAAGTTCACTCTGGAAACACCATATATTTT.

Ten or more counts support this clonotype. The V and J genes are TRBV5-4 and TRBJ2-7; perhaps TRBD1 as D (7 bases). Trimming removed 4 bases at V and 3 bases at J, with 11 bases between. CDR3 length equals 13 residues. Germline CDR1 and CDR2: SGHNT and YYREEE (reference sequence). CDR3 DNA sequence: TGTGCCAGCAGCACCAGGGGGGTCTACGAGCAGTACTTC. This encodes CASSTRGVYEQYF.

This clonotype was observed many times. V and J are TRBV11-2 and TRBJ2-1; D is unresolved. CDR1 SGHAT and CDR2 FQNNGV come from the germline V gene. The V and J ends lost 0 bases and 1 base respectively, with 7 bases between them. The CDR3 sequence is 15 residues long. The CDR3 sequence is CASSLEPNSYNEQFF. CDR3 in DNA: TGTGCCAGCAGCTTAGAGCCTAATTCCTACAATGAGCAGTTCTTC.

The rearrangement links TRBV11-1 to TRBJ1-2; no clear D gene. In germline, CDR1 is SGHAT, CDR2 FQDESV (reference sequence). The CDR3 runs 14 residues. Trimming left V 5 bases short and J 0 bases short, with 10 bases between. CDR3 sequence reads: CASSPPGSNYGYTF. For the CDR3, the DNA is TGTGCCAGCAGCCCACCGGGTTCTAACTATGGCTACACCTTC.

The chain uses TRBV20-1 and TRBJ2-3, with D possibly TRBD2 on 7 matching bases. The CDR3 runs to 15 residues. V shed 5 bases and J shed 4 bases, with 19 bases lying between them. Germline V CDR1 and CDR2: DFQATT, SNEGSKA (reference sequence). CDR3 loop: CSAGRITGGSDTQYF. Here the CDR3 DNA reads TGCAGTGCTGGACGAATCACGGGGGGCTCAGATACGCAGTATTTT.

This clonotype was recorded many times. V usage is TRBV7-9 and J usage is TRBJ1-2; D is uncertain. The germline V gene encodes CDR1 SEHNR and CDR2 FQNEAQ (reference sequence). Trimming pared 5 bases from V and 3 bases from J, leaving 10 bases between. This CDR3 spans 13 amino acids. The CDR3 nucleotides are TGTGCCAGCAGCCCCCAACTGGACTATGGCTACACCTTC. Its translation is CASSPQLDYGYTF. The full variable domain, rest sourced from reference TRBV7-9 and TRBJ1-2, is DTGVSQNPRHKITKRGQNVTFRCDPISEHNRLYWYRQTLGQGPEFLTYFQNEAQLEKSRLLSDRFSAERPKGSFSTLEIQRTEQGDSAMYLCASSPQLDYGYTFGSGTRLTVV.

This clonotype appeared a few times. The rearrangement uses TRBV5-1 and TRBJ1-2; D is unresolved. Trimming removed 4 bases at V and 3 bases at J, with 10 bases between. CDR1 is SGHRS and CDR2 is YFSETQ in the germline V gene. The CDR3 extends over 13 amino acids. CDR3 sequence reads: CASSQDGYYGYTF. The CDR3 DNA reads TGCGCCAGCAGCCAGGACGGGTACTATGGCTACACCTTC.

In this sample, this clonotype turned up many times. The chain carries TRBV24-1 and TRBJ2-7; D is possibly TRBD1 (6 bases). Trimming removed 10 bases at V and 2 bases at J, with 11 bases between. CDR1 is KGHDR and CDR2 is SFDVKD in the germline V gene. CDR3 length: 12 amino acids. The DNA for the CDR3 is TGTGCCACTCCGGACAGAGCCTACGAGCAGTACTTC. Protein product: CATPDRAYEQYF.

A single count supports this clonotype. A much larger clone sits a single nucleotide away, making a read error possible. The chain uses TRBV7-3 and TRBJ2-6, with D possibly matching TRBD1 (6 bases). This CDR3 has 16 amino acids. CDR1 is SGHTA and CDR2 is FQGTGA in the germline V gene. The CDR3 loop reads CASSLRGGSEANVLTF. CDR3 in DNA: TGTGCCAGCAGCTTACGTGGGGGCTCTGAGGCCAACGTCCTGACTTTC.

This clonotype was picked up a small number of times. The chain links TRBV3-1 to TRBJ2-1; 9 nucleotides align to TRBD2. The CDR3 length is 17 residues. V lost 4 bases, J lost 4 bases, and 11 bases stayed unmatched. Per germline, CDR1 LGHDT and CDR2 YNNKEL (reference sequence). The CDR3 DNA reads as TGTGCCAGCAGCCCCTTCGTTAGCGGGGGACCGTACAATGAGCAGTTCTTC. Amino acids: CASSPFVSGGPYNEQFF.

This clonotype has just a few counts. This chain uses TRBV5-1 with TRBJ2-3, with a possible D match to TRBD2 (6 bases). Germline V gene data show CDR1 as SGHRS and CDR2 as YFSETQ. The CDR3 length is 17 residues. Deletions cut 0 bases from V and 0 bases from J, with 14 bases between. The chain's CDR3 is CASSLGTAGYSTDTQYF. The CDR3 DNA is TGCGCCAGCAGCTTGGGAACTGCGGGATACAGCACAGATACGCAGTATTTT.

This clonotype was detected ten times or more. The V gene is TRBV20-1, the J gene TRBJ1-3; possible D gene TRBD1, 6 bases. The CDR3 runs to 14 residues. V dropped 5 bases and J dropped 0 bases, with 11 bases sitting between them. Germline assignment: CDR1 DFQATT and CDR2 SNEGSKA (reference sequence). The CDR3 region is CSAAQGLSGNTIYF. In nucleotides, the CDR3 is TGCAGTGCTGCTCAGGGGCTCTCTGGAAACACCATATATTTT.

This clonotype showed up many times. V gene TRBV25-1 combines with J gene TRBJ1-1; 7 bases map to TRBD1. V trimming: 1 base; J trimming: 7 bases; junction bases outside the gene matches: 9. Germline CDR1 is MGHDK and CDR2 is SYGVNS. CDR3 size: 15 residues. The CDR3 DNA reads TGTGCCAGCAGTGAATTCGAGACAGGGAGGAGTGAAGCTTTCTTT. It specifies CASSEFETGRSEAFF.

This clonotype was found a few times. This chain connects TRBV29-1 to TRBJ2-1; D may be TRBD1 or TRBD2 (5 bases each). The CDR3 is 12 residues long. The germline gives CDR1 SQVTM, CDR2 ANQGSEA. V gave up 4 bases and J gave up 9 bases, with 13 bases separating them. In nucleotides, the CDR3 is TGCAGCGTTGGCAGGGAAGGAGGTGAGCAGTTCTTC. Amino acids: CSVGREGGEQFF.

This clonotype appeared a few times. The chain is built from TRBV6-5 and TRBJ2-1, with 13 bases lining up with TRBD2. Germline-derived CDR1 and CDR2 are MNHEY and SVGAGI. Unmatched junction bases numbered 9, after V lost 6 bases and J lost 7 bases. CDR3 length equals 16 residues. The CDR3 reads CASRRTSGGGGNEQFF. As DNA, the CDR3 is TGTGCCAGCAGACGAACTAGCGGGGGGGGTGGAAATGAGCAGTTCTTC.

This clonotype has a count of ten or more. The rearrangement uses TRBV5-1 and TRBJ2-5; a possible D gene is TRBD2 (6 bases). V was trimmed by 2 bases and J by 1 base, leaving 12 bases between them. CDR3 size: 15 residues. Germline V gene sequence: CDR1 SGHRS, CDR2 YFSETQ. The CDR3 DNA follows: TGCGCCAGCAGCTTCTCTCGGACTACCCAAGAGACCCAGTACTTC. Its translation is CASSFSRTTQETQYF.

The CDR3, as DNA: TGCAGCGTTGAAGCGGGACCGGGACAGGGCCTCTACGAGCAGTACTTC. Its translation: CSVEAGPGQGLYEQYF. The V gene is TRBV29-1, the J gene TRBJ2-7; 9 bases fit TRBD1. The germline CDR1 and CDR2 sequences are SQVTM and ANQGSEA. The V segment lost 1 base and the J segment 3 bases; nucleotides outside the gene matches: 10. CDR3 size: 16 residues.

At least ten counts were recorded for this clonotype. CDR3 sequence: CASSLTVADEQFF. The CDR3 region has the DNA TGTGCCAGCAGCTTAACGGTAGCGGATGAGCAGTTCTTC. The chain is built from TRBV7-3 and TRBJ2-1; possible D gene TRBD2, 6 bases. Germline lookup yields CDR1 SGHTA and CDR2 FQGTGA. The CDR3 length is 13 residues. Deletions cut 0 bases from V and 8 bases from J, with 8 bases between.

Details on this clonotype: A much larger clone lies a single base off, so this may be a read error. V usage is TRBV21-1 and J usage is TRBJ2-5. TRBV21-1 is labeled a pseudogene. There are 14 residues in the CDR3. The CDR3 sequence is CASSNPIDQETQYF. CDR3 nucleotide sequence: TGTGCCAGCAGCAACCCCATAGACCAAGAGACCCAGTACTTC.

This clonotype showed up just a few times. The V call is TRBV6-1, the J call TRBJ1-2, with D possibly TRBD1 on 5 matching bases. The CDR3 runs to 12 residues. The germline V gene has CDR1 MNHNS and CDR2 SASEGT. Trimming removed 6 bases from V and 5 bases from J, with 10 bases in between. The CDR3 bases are TGTGCCAGCAGAACGGGGGAATATGGCTACACCTTC. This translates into CASRTGEYGYTF.

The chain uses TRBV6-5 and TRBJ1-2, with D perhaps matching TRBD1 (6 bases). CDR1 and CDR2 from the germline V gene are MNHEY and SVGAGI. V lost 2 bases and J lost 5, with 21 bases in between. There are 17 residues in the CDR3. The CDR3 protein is CASSYVRQALGDYGYTF. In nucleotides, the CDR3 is TGTGCCAGCAGTTACGTGAGACAGGCATTGGGTGATTATGGCTACACCTTC.

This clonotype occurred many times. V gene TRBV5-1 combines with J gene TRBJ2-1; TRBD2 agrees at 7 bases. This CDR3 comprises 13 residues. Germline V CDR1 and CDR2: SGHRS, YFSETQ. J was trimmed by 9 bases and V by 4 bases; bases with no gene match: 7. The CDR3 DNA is TGCGCCAGCAGCCCGGGCGGGGGAACTGAGCAGTTCTTC. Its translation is CASSPGGGTEQFF.

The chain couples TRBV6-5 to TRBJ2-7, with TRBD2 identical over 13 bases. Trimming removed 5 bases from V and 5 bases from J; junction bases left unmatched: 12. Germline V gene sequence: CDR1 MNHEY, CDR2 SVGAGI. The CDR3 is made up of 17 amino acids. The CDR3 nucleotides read TGTGCCAGCAGTCGACTAGCGGGGGGTTTACTACCGGACGAGCAGTACTTC. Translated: CASSRLAGGLLPDEQYF.